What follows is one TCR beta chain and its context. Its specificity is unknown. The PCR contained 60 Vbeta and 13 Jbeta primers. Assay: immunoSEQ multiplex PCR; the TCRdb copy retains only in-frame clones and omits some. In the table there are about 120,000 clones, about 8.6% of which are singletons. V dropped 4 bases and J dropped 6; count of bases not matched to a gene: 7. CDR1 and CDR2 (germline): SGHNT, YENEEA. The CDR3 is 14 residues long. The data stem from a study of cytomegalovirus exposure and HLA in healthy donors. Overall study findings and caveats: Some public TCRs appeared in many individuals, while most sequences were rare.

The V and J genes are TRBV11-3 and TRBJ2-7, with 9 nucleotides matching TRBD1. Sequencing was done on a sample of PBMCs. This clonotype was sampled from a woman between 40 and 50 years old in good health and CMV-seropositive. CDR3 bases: TGTGCCAGCAGCTGGAACAGGGGGCAGGGCGAGCAGTACTTC. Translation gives CASSWNRGQGEQYF.